This TCR beta chain was recovered during a study of cytomegalovirus exposure and HLA in healthy donors. It was with 60 Vbeta and 13 Jbeta primers that the PCR ran. This table comes from immunoSEQ multiplex PCR, and its TCRdb copy is limited to in-frame clones, with some not included. Of 150,000 to 200,000 clones listed, 62% were seen once; the top ten hold roughly 2.9%. The CDR3 runs 15 residues. Germline lookup yields CDR1 SGHRS and CDR2 YFSETQ. The ends were cut back, 0 bases at V and 1 base at J, with 10 bases in the middle. Sample: PBMCs. The chain recombines TRBV5-1 with TRBJ1-1; no clear D gene. This TCR was sampled from a middle-aged man in good health and CMV-seronegative. The CDR3 bases are TGCGCCAGCAGCTTGGCCACGAGCCGGAACACTGAAGCTTTCTTT. This encodes CASSLATSRNTEAFF.